The sequence of this T cell receptor (beta chain) was determined in a study of chemoradiotherapy in HPV16-positive cancers. Clones were sequenced by immunoSEQ multiplex PCR, and TCRdb holds only the in-frame ones, with some missing. The sample includes tens of thousands of clones, roughly 87% seen only once; the top ten take about 4.5%. V shed 0 bases and J 2 bases; nucleotides not matched to a gene: 8. The CDR3 is 18 residues long. Germline loops: CDR1 LGHNA, CDR2 YSLEER. This receptor was obtained from a human donor with HPV-associated anogenital cancer. Source: blood, taken from a patient who underwent chemoradiotherapy. The genes are TRBV4-3 and TRBJ2-1, with 9 nucleotides matching TRBD2. CDR3 nucleotides: TGCGCCAGCAGCCAAGATCCGGGGGGCGGGAGGGCCTACAATGAGCAGTTCTTC. Translating gives CASSQDPGGGRAYNEQFF.